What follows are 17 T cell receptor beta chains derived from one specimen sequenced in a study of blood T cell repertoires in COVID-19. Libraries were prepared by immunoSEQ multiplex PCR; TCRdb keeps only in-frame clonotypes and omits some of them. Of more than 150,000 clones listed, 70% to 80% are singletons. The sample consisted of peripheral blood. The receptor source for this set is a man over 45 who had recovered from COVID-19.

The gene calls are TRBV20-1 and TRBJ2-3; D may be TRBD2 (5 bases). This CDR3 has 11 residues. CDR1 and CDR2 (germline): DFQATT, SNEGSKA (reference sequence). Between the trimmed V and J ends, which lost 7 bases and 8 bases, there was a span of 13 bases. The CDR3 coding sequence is TGCAGTGGCACCGGCAGCGGTACGCAGTATTTT. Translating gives CSGTGSGTQYF.

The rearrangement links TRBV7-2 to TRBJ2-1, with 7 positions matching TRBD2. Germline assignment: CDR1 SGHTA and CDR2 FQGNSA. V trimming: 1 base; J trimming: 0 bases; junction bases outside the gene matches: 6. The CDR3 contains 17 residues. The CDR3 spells CASSLVGGGSSYNEQFF. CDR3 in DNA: TGTGCCAGCAGCTTAGTGGGTGGCGGGAGCTCCTACAATGAGCAGTTCTTC.

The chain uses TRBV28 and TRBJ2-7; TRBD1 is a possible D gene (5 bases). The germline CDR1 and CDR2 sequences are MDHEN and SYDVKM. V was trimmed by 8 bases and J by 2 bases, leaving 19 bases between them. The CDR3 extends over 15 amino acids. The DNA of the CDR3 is TGTGCCAGCCAGGGCATATTGAAAAAACCCTACGAGCAGTACTTC. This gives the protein CASQGILKKPYEQYF. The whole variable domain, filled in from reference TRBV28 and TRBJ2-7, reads DVKVTQSSRYLVKRTGEKVFLECVQDMDHENMFWYRQDPGLGLRLIYFSYDVKMKEKGDIPEGYSVSREKKERFSLILESASTNQTSMYLCASQGILKKPYEQYFGPGTRLTVT.

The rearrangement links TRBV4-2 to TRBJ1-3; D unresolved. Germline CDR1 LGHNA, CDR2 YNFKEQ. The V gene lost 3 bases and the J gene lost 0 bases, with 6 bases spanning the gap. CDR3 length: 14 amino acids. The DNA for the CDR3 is TGTGCCAGCAGCCAGTCCCGCTCTGGAAACACCATATATTTT. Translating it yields CASSQSRSGNTIYF.

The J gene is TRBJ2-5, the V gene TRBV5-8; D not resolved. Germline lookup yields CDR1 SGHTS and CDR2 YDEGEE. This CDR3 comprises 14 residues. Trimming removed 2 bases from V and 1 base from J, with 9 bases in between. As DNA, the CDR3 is TGTGCCAGCAGCTTAGAACAGAGCCAAGAGACCCAGTACTTC. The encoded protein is CASSLEQSQETQYF.

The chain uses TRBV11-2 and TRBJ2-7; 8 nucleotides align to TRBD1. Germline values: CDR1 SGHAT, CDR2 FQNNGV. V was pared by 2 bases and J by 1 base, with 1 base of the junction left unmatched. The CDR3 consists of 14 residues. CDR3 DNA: TGTGCCAGCAGCTTACGGGACAGGTCCTACGAGCAGTACTTC. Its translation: CASSLRDRSYEQYF.

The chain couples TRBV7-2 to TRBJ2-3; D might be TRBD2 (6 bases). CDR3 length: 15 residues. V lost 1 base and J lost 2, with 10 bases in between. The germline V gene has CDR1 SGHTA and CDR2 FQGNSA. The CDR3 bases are TGTGCCAGCAGCTTAGGGGGGAGGTTCACAGATACGCAGTATTTT. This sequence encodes CASSLGGRFTDTQYF.

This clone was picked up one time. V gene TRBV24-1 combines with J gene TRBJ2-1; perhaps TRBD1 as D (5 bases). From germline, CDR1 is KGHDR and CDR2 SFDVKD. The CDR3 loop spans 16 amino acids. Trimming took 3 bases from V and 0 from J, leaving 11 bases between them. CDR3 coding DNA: TGTGCCACCAGTGATGGGCAGGGCAGCTCCTACAATGAGCAGTTCTTC. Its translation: CATSDGQGSSYNEQFF.

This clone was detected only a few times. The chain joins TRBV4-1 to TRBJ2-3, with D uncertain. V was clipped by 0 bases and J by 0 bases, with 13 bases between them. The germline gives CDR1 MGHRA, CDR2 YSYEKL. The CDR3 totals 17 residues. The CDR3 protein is CASSQDWADTSTDTQYF. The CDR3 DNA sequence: TGCGCCAGCAGCCAAGATTGGGCTGACACTAGCACAGATACGCAGTATTTT.

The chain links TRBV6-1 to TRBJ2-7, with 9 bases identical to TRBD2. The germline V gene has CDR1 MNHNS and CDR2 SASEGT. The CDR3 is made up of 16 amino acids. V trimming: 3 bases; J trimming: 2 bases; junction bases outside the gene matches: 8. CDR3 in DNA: TGTGCCAGCAGTGACCGAACTAGCGGGTTCACCTACGAGCAGTACTTC. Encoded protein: CASSDRTSGFTYEQYF.

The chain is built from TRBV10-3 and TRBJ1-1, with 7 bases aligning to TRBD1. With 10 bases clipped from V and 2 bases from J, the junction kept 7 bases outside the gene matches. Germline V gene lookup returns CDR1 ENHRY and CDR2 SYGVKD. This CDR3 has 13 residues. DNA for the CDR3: TGTGCCAGACGGGACAGCCCTAACACTGAAGCTTTCTTT. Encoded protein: CARRDSPNTEAFF.

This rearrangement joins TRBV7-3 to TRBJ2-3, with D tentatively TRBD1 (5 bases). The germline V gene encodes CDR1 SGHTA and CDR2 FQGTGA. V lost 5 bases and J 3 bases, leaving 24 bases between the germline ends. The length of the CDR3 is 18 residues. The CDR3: CASSPTPMQGSWTDTQYF. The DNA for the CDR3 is TGTGCCAGCAGCCCCACCCCCATGCAGGGCTCCTGGACAGATACGCAGTATTTT.

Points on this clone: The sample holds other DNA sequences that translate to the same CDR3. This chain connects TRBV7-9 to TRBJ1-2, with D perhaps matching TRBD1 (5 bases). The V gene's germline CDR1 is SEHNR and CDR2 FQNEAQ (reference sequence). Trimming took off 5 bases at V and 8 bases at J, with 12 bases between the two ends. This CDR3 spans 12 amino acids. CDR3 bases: TGTGCCAGCAGCATTACAGGATACGGCTACACCTTC. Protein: CASSITGYGYTF.

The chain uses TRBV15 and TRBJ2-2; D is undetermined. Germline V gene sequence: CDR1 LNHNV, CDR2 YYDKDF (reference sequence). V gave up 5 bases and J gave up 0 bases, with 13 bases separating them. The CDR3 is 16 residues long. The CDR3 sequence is CATSQNPGPNTGELFF. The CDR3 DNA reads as TGTGCCACCAGCCAGAATCCGGGTCCGAACACCGGGGAGCTGTTTTTT.

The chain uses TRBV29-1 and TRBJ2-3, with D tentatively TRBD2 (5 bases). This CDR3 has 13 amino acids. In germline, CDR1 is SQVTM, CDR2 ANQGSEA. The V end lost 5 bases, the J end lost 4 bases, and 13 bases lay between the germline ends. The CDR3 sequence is CSVSEGAADTQYF. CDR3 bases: TGCAGCGTTTCCGAGGGAGCGGCAGATACGCAGTATTTT.

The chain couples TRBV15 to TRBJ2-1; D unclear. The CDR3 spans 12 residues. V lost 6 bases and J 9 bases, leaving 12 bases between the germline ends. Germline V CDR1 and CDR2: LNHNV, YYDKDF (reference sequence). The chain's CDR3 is CATSKAPGEQFF. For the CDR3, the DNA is TGTGCCACCAGTAAAGCCCCTGGTGAGCAGTTCTTC.

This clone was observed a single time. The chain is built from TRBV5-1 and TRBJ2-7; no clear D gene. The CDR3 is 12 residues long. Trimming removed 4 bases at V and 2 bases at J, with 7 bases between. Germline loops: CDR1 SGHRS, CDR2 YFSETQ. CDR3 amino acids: CASSAETYEQYF. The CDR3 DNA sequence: TGCGCCAGCAGCGCGGAGACCTACGAGCAGTACTTC. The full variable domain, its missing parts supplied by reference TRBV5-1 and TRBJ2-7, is KAGVTQTPRYLIKTRGQQVTLSCSPISGHRSVSWYQQTPGQGLQFLFEYFSETQRNKGNFPGRFSGRQFSNSRSEMNVSTLELGDSALYLCASSAETYEQYFGPGTRLTVT.